The 22 T cell receptor beta chains given below trace back to one sample, sequenced in a study of T cell repertoires in cytomegalovirus infection. TCRdb re-called the reads with MiXCR, one entry per CDR3 protein. This sample has some 680,000 distinct CDR3 sequences; less than 40% occur once, and the top ten carry 2.8%. Sample: PBMCs. All receptors derive from a human donor in good health (CMV status not recorded). Some clones in this sample may be carry-over from other donors' samples.

The chain recombines TRBV29-1 with TRBJ2-2; 9 bases match TRBD1. The CDR3 loop spans 16 amino acids. The V gene end was trimmed by 6 bases and the J gene end by 5 bases; junction bases not matched to a gene: 13. Germline V gene data show CDR1 as SQVTM and CDR2 as ANQGSEA. CDR3 coding DNA: TGCAGCGTATCACAGGGGGCTATCGAATATACCGGGGAGCTGTTTTTT. This encodes CSVSQGAIEYTGELFF.

The chain carries TRBV6-6 and TRBJ2-5; a weak D match, TRBD2 (6 bases). The CDR3 totals 15 residues. V lost 2 bases, J lost 5 bases, and 15 bases lay in between. Germline values: CDR1 MNHNY, CDR2 SVGAGI (reference sequence). Here the CDR3 DNA reads TGTGCCAGCAGTTACCCACTAGCCGTGGGGGAGACCCAGTACTTC. Its protein product is CASSYPLAVGETQYF.

Comment on this clonotype: The conserved phenylalanine or tryptophan normally closing the CDR3 is absent here, so this likely arose from a read error. The V and J genes are TRBV7-3 and TRBJ1-2, with TRBD1 matching 9 bases. This CDR3 has 14 amino acids. The junction had 3 bases not matched to a gene; V was cut back by 5 bases and J by 2 bases. CDR1 is SGHTA and CDR2 is FQGTGA in the germline V gene. The CDR3 nucleotides are TGTGCCAGCAGCCCAACAGGGGGCAACTATGGCTACACCGTC. It is translated as CASSPTGGNYGYTV.

In its sample, this clonotype was seen many times. The V gene is TRBV7-8, the J gene TRBJ2-5; TRBD1 matches at 8 bases. Germline CDR1 and CDR2: SGHVS and FQNEAQ. The CDR3 totals 16 residues. With V trimmed by 0 bases and J by 2 bases, 5 bases remained unmatched. The CDR3 bases are TGTGCCAGCAGCTTAGCTTGGAGACAGGGGCAAGAGACCCAGTACTTC. Translation gives CASSLAWRQGQETQYF.

This clonotype was counted at least ten times. V gene TRBV7-8 combines with J gene TRBJ2-5; TRBD2 aligns across 8 bases. Unmatched junction bases numbered 6, after V lost 8 bases and J lost 4 bases. CDR3 length equals 13 residues. The germline V gene has CDR1 SGHVS and CDR2 FQNEAQ. This CDR3 is CASSGGPGETQYF. In DNA, the CDR3 is TGTGCCAGCTCGGGGGGGCCGGGAGAGACCCAGTACTTC. The variable domain in full, with the rest retrieved from reference TRBV7-8 and TRBJ2-5, is GAGVSQSPRYKVAKRGQDVALRCDPISGHVSLFWYQQALGQGPEFLTYFQNEAQLDKSGLPSDRFFAERPEGSVSTLKIQRTQQEDSAVYLCASSGGPGETQYFGPGTRLLVL.

This clonotype was detected only a few times. The chain recombines TRBV7-2 with TRBJ2-3; 12 bases match TRBD2. The germline gives CDR1 SGHTA, CDR2 FQGNSA. Unmatched junction bases numbered 1, after V lost 3 bases and J lost 0 bases. The CDR3 runs 16 residues. The CDR3 loop is CASSFGTSGSTDTQYF. The CDR3 DNA is TGTGCCAGCAGCTTCGGGACTAGCGGGAGCACAGATACGCAGTATTTT.

This clonotype was seen more than once but under ten times. The DNA of the CDR3 is TGTGCCAGCAGCTTAGCCCCAGTAGGCGATACGCAGTATTTT. Its translation is CASSLAPVGDTQYF. This chain uses TRBV7-8 with TRBJ2-3; D not certain. V shed 0 bases and J shed 6 bases, with 10 bases lying between them. CDR3 length: 14 residues. The V gene's germline CDR1 is SGHVS and CDR2 FQNEAQ. Variable domain in full (rest from reference TRBV7-8 and TRBJ2-3): GAGVSQSPRYKVAKRGQDVALRCDPISGHVSLFWYQQALGQGPEFLTYFQNEAQLDKSGLPSDRFFAERPEGSVSTLKIQRTQQEDSAVYLCASSLAPVGDTQYFGPGTRLTVL.

The chain recombines TRBV19 with TRBJ1-1, with 10 bases lining up with TRBD1. The CDR3 is 17 amino acids. J lost 0 bases, V lost 3 bases, and 7 bases had no gene match. In germline, CDR1 is LNHDA, CDR2 SQIVND (reference sequence). The CDR3 loop reads CASSIRQGARLNTEAFF. The CDR3 region has the DNA TGTGCCAGTAGTATCCGACAGGGGGCTAGGTTGAACACTGAAGCTTTCTTT.

V is TRBV20-1 and J is TRBJ1-1, with no clear D. Trimming pared 3 bases from V and 3 bases from J, leaving 14 bases between. The CDR3 is 14 residues long. The germline CDR1 and CDR2 sequences are DFQATT and SNEGSKA (reference sequence). DNA of the CDR3: TGCAGTGCTAGTACCTACGCGGAGGACACTGAAGCTTTCTTT. Protein product: CSASTYAEDTEAFF.

The gene calls are TRBV6-4 and TRBJ2-2, with unresolved D. Germline V gives CDR1 MRHNA, CDR2 SNTAGT. Trimming stripped 4 bases from V and 3 bases from J, with 6 bases between. The CDR3 has 13 residues. The CDR3 coding sequence is TGTGCCAGCAGTGCAACGGACACCGGGGAGCTGTTTTTT. This sequence encodes CASSATDTGELFF.

This clonotype was seen just once. The chain employs TRBV7-4 and TRBJ2-7; perhaps D is TRBD1 or TRBD2 (5 bases each). Germline values: CDR1 SGHVT, CDR2 SQSDAQ. V lost 5 bases, J lost 6 bases, and 23 bases lay in between. The CDR3 is made up of 16 amino acids. The DNA for the CDR3 is TGTGCCAGCAGCAAAAGCGTTCCTGGGACCAGTGGCGAGCAGTACTTC. Translating gives CASSKSVPGTSGEQYF.

The chain recombines TRBV5-1 with TRBJ1-2, with D unresolved. CDR1 is SGHRS, CDR2 YFSETQ, per germline. This CDR3 comprises 16 residues. Trimming left V 0 bases short and J 3 bases short, with 15 bases between. The CDR3, as DNA: TGCGCCAGCAGCTTGGGCTCATTGGAACGGCACTATGGCTACACCTTC. As protein: CASSLGSLERHYGYTF.

This clonotype has more than one count but fewer than ten. The genes are TRBV28 and TRBJ2-3; a possible D gene is TRBD1 (5 bases). CDR1 and CDR2 from the germline V gene are MDHEN and SYDVKM. The CDR3 has 14 residues. Deletions cut 7 bases from V and 4 bases from J, with 15 bases between. The CDR3: CASIRWQGSDTQYF. CDR3 DNA sequence: TGTGCCAGCATTCGTTGGCAGGGCTCAGATACGCAGTATTTT.

The rearrangement joins TRBV28 to TRBJ1-5; a possible D gene is TRBD1 (5 bases). CDR1 and CDR2 from the germline V gene are MDHEN and SYDVKM. Trimming stripped 5 bases from V and 2 bases from J, with 19 bases between. The CDR3 has 17 amino acids. The CDR3, as DNA: TGTGCCAGCAGTCCCGGACCTAGGAAAGGGGGCAATCAGCCCCAGCATTTT. It yields the protein CASSPGPRKGGNQPQHF.

About this clonotype itself: One junction end does not reproduce the germline sequence, and a read error may be involved. This sequence joins TRBV12-3 or TRBV12-4 and TRBJ2-7, with D possibly matching TRBD1 (5 bases). This CDR3 spans 12 amino acids. The DNA of the CDR3 is TGTGACAGCAGTTTAGGGGACTACGAGCAGTACTTC. This sequence encodes CDSSLGDYEQYF.

Comments on this clonotype: One base away lies a much larger clone, so this may be a sequencing read error. The CDR3 region has the DNA TGTGCCAGCAGCATAAGATCCGATCATCCCCAGCATTTT. Its translation: CASSIRSDHPQHF. The V call is TRBV7-9, the J call TRBJ1-5, with D unclear. The V gene's germline CDR1 is SEHNR and CDR2 FQNEAQ (reference sequence). This CDR3 spans 13 amino acids. The full variable domain, in which reference TRBV7-9 and TRBJ1-5 provide the parts outside the CDR3, is DTGVSQNPRHKITKRGQNVTFRCDPISEHNRLYWYRQTLGQGPEFLTYFQNEAQLEKSRLLSDRFSAERPKGSFSTLEIQRTEQGDSAMYLCASSIRSDHPQHFGDGTRLSIL.

The V call is TRBV6-5, the J call TRBJ1-1; 10 bases align to TRBD1. Germline V gene lookup returns CDR1 MNHEY and CDR2 SVGAGI. This CDR3 region has 14 residues. Trimming removed 9 bases from V and 3 bases from J; junction bases left unmatched: 7. DNA of the CDR3: TGTGCCAGTCGTTGGACAGGGGGGGACACTGAAGCTTTCTTT. This gives the protein CASRWTGGDTEAFF.

V gene TRBV6-1 combines with J gene TRBJ1-2, with 7 bases aligning to TRBD1. Germline V gives CDR1 MNHNS, CDR2 SASEGT. The CDR3 runs 15 residues. Trimming cost V 6 bases and J 2 bases; bases outside gene matches: 9. CDR3 DNA sequence: TGTGCCAGCAGACAGACCGGGACAGCGAACTATGGCTACACCTTC. This sequence encodes CASRQTGTANYGYTF.

The chain has TRBV28 and TRBJ2-1, with D unresolved. Germline assignment: CDR1 MDHEN and CDR2 SYDVKM. V shed 3 bases and J shed 0 bases, with 9 bases lying between them. CDR3 size: 15 residues. The CDR3 protein is CASSFGGPSYNEQFF. CDR3 nucleotide sequence: TGTGCCAGCAGTTTCGGCGGTCCCTCCTACAATGAGCAGTTCTTC.

This chain uses TRBV7-2 with TRBJ1-1; D remains ambiguous. CDR3 length equals 12 residues. The germline V and J ends were trimmed by 5 bases and 11 bases, with 15 bases remaining between them. Germline V CDR1 and CDR2: SGHTA, FQGNSA. CDR3 sequence: CASSLDLRNAFF. In DNA, the CDR3 is TGTGCCAGCAGCCTAGATCTTAGGAACGCTTTCTTT. Combining the CDR3 with reference TRBV7-2 and TRBJ1-1 gives the whole variable domain GAGVSQSPSNKVTEKGKDVELRCDPISGHTALYWYRQSLGQGLEFLIYFQGNSAPDKSGLPSDRFSAERTGGSVSTLTIQRTQQEDSAVYLCASSLDLRNAFFGQGTRLTVV.

To note about this clonotype: A read error may account for a junction end that differs from germline. The chain employs TRBV7-2 and TRBJ1-6; D remains unclear. Looked up from germline, CDR1 is SGHTA and CDR2 is FQGNSA. The CDR3 loop spans 15 amino acids. Here the CDR3 DNA reads TGTGCCAGCAGCTCTAAGAAAGAACGAAGTTCACCCCCCCACTTT. It is translated as CASSSKKERSSPPHF.

This clonotype was seen ten or more times. The V gene is TRBV6-6, the J gene TRBJ1-1; D is unclear. Germline assignment: CDR1 MNHNY and CDR2 SVGAGI (reference sequence). The CDR3 length is 16 residues. The germline V and J ends were trimmed by 5 bases and 4 bases, with 20 bases remaining between them. CDR3 protein: CASSHGWSIAGTEAFF. The CDR3 DNA reads as TGTGCCAGCAGTCACGGCTGGAGCATAGCGGGCACTGAAGCTTTCTTT.